The 17 T cell receptor beta chains in this list originate from one sample, sequenced in a study of T cells after yellow fever vaccination. Each CDR3 protein gets one entry after TCRdb re-called the 5' RACE reads with MiXCR. This table holds hundreds of thousands of distinct CDR3 sequences, over 9% found once. Sample: PBMCs, taken on the day of the yellow fever booster vaccination. The receptors stem from a man younger than 45 who received the YFV17D yellow fever vaccine.

The V and J genes are TRBV18 and TRBJ2-3, with 9 bases matching TRBD2. J lost 5 bases, V lost 3 bases, and 12 bases had no gene match. There are 17 residues in the CDR3. Germline values: CDR1 KGHSH, CDR2 LQKENI. CDR3 residues: CASSPPRTSARQDTQYF. In DNA form, the CDR3 reads TGTGCCAGCTCACCCCCTCGGACTAGCGCCCGGCAAGATACGCAGTATTTT.

The chain combines TRBV11-2 with TRBJ2-2, with a tentative D call TRBD2 (5 bases). V was clipped by 4 bases and J by 7 bases, with 16 bases between them. The CDR3 consists of 15 residues. CDR1 and CDR2 from the germline V gene are SGHAT and FQNNGV. This CDR3 reads CASSSLARDSGELFF. CDR3 coding DNA: TGTGCCAGCAGCTCCTTAGCGAGGGATAGCGGGGAGCTGTTTTTT.

The V gene is TRBV18, the J gene TRBJ2-6; TRBD2 aligns across 8 bases. J lost 6 bases, V lost 2 bases, and 6 bases had no gene match. CDR1 is KGHSH and CDR2 is LQKENI in the germline V gene. The CDR3 spans 16 residues. The DNA of the CDR3 is TGTGCCAGCTCACCATCCCGGGGGGGGGCGGCCAACGTCCTGACTTTC. Its translation: CASSPSRGGAANVLTF.

The chain joins TRBV12-3 or TRBV12-4 to TRBJ2-7, with 7 bases lining up with TRBD2. This CDR3 has 15 residues. The J segment lost 2 bases and the V segment lost 7 bases, leaving 11 bases of the junction unmatched. The CDR3 protein is CASTLGLAATYEQYF. CDR3 nucleotides: TGTGCCAGCACCCTCGGGCTAGCGGCCACCTACGAGCAGTACTTC.

This CDR3 reads CASSVGLAGYTGELFF. The CDR3 nucleotides are TGTGCCAGTAGTGTAGGACTAGCGGGATACACCGGGGAGCTGTTTTTT. The genes are TRBV19 and TRBJ2-2; TRBD2 agrees at 12 bases. V was clipped by 5 bases and J by 3 bases; unmatched bases: 4. The length of the CDR3 is 16 residues. CDR1 is LNHDA and CDR2 is SQIVND in the germline V gene (reference sequence).

The chain combines TRBV20-1 with TRBJ1-6; 7 nucleotides line up with TRBD1. This CDR3 spans 13 amino acids. The V segment lost 3 bases and the J segment 6 bases; nucleotides outside the gene matches: 2. Germline V gene sequence: CDR1 DFQATT, CDR2 SNEGSKA (reference sequence). The CDR3 DNA sequence: TGCAGTGCTAGTGGGACAGCTAATTCACCCCTCCACTTT. Translated: CSASGTANSPLHF.

This chain connects TRBV5-6 to TRBJ2-7, with unresolved D. CDR3 length equals 13 residues. Germline V gene data show CDR1 as SGHDT and CDR2 as YYEEEE. V was pared by 0 bases and J by 5 bases, with 9 bases between. This CDR3 reads CASSLALADEQYF. The CDR3 DNA is TGTGCCAGCAGCTTGGCCTTGGCGGACGAGCAGTACTTC.

The J gene is TRBJ2-7, the V gene TRBV7-2; D ambiguous. The V end was cut by 6 bases, the J end by 3 bases, with 12 bases between. Germline V gene data show CDR1 as SGHTA and CDR2 as FQGNSA. This CDR3 spans 13 amino acids. In nucleotides, the CDR3 is TGTGCCAGCAGGTCCAGGAGCCTCTACGAGCAGTACTTC. It specifies CASRSRSLYEQYF.

This clonotype was observed many times. The chain links TRBV12-3 or TRBV12-4 to TRBJ2-2; D might be TRBD2 (5 bases). This CDR3 comprises 12 residues. The ends were cut back, 6 bases at V and 5 bases at J, with 7 bases in the middle. CDR3 coding DNA: TGTGCCAGCAGATCGGGGACCGGGGAGCTGTTTTTT. Protein: CASRSGTGELFF.

This clonotype has a count of ten or more. The chain uses TRBV5-1 and TRBJ2-3; D assignment may be TRBD1 or TRBD2 (5 bases each). The germline V and J ends were trimmed by 0 bases and 2 bases, with 7 bases remaining between them. The CDR3 spans 14 residues. Germline V gives CDR1 SGHRS, CDR2 YFSETQ. CDR3 protein: CASSLGGVTDTQYF. The CDR3 region has the DNA TGCGCCAGCAGCTTGGGAGGGGTCACAGATACGCAGTATTTT.

This clonotype was counted ten times or more. This chain uses TRBV9 with TRBJ1-5; D remains ambiguous. Per the germline V gene, CDR1 is SGDLS and CDR2 is YYNGEE. The CDR3 totals 14 residues. V was clipped by 2 bases and J by 3 bases, with 9 bases between them. The CDR3 bases are TGTGCCAGCAGCGTTGGAGGAGCCAATCAGCCCCAGCATTTT. This sequence encodes CASSVGGANQPQHF. Filled out from reference TRBV9 and TRBJ1-5, the complete variable domain reads DSGVTQTPKHLITATGQRVTLRCSPRSGDLSVYWYQQSLDQGLQFLIQYYNGEERAKGNILERFSAQQFPDLHSELNLSSLELGDSALYFCASSVGGANQPQHFGDGTRLSIL.

This rearrangement joins TRBV7-2 to TRBJ2-2, with TRBD2 matching 7 bases. The germline V gene has CDR1 SGHTA and CDR2 FQGNSA. The CDR3 runs to 15 residues. The junction had 1 base not matched to a gene; V was cut back by 2 bases and J by 1 base. This CDR3 is CASSLSSGNTGELFF. CDR3 coding DNA: TGTGCCAGCAGCTTATCTAGCGGGAACACCGGGGAGCTGTTTTTT.

This clonotype was seen more than once but under ten times. The chain employs TRBV5-1 and TRBJ2-5, with 9 bases aligning to TRBD1. Germline CDR1 is SGHRS and CDR2 is YFSETQ. The length of the CDR3 is 15 residues. V was pared by 3 bases and J by 4 bases, with 7 bases of the junction left unmatched. Here the CDR3 reads CASSSTGTGPETQYF. CDR3 DNA: TGCGCCAGCAGCTCCACCGGGACAGGGCCAGAGACCCAGTACTTC.

This clonotype came up a few times. This rearrangement joins TRBV20-1 to TRBJ2-7; 8 bases are shared with TRBD2. CDR1 DFQATT and CDR2 SNEGSKA come from the germline V gene (reference sequence). This CDR3 is built from 14 residues. V was pared by 5 bases and J by 3 bases, with 9 bases of the junction left unmatched. The DNA for the CDR3 is TGCAGTGCTTCCCCGGGGGGGTTTCACTACGAGCAGTACTTC. As protein: CSASPGGFHYEQYF.

This clonotype has a handful of counts. This likely comes from a read error, as the CDR3 has no conserved phenylalanine or tryptophan at its end. Because the CDR3's place on the DNA is in doubt, the DNA is left out and the CDR3 is given as listed by TCRdb. The rearrangement joins TRBV7-9 to TRBJ1-1; whether TRBD1, the table's D call, matches the DNA was not checked. Per the germline V gene, CDR1 is SEHNR and CDR2 is FQNEAQ (reference sequence). Termini included, the CDR3 measures 11 amino acids. CDR3 sequence reads: CASSSTGGGWV.

This clonotype occurred a few times. V gene TRBV19 combines with J gene TRBJ2-7; D remains ambiguous. The CDR3 runs to 15 residues. V gave up 0 bases and J gave up 0 bases, with 9 bases separating them. Germline CDR1 and CDR2: LNHDA and SQIVND (reference sequence). CDR3: CASSIDSQSSYEQYF. The CDR3 nucleotides read TGTGCCAGTAGTATAGATAGCCAGAGCTCCTACGAGCAGTACTTC. The whole variable domain, remainder taken from reference TRBV19 and TRBJ2-7, is DGGITQSPKYLFRKEGQNVTLSCEQNLNHDAMYWYRQDPGQGLRLIYYSQIVNDFQKGDIAEGYSVSREKKESFPLTVTSAQKNPTAFYLCASSIDSQSSYEQYFGPGTRLTVT.

The J gene is TRBJ2-1, the V gene TRBV6-2 or TRBV6-3; weak D call: TRBD2 (5 bases). This CDR3 comprises 16 residues. V lost 8 bases to trimming and J lost 0 bases, with 17 bases between them. The V gene's germline CDR1 is MNHEY and CDR2 SVGEGT. This CDR3 is CASDEVSGHSYNEQFF. CDR3 nucleotide sequence: TGTGCCAGCGACGAAGTCAGCGGTCACTCCTACAATGAGCAGTTCTTC.